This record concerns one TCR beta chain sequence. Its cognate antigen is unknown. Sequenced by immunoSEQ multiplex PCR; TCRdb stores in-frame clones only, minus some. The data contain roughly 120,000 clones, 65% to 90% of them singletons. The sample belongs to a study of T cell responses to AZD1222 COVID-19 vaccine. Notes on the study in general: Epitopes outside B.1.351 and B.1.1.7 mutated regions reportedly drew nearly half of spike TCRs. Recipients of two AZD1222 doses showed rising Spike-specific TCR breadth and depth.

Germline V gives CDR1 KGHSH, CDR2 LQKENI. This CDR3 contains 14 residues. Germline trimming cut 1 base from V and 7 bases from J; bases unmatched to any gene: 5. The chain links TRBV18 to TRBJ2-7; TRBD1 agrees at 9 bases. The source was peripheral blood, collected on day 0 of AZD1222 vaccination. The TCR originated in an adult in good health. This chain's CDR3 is CASSPLGTGFEQYF. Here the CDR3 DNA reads TGTGCCAGCTCACCACTGGGGACAGGGTTTGAGCAGTACTTC. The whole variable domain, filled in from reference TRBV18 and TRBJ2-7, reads NAGVMQNPRHLVRRRGQEARLRCSPMKGHSHVYWYRQLPEEGLKFMVYLQKENIIDESGMPKERFSAEFPKEGPSILRIQQVVRGDSAAYFCASSPLGTGFEQYFGPGTRLTVT.